This T cell receptor beta chain was profiled in a study of T-cell reconstitution after alpha-beta-depleted transplantation in children. The CDR3 sequence is 15 residues long. CDR1 SGHVS and CDR2 FQNEAQ come from the germline V gene. V gave up 0 bases and J gave up 0 bases, with 8 bases separating them. This clonotype was seen ten or more times. Unique molecular identifiers were built into the TCRbeta library. TCRdb fed the PCR reads into MiXCR, producing one record per CDR3 protein. The table includes about 240,000 distinct CDR3 sequences, about 11% detected once. The specimen comprised PBMCs from the stem cell graft donor, sampled from the stem cell graft. The clonotype comes from a human donor who donated a stem cell graft to a child with acute lymphoblastic leukemia. The chain carries TRBV7-8 and TRBJ1-2, with D possibly being TRBD1 (6 bases). CDR3 DNA: TGTGCCAGCAGCTTAGCCGGGACAACTAACTATGGCTACACCTTC. As protein: CASSLAGTTNYGYTF. Full variable domain (rest looked up from reference TRBV7-8 and TRBJ1-2): GAGVSQSPRYKVAKRGQDVALRCDPISGHVSLFWYQQALGQGPEFLTYFQNEAQLDKSGLPSDRFFAERPEGSVSTLKIQRTQQEDSAVYLCASSLAGTTNYGYTFGSGTRLTVV.